What follows are 16 T cell receptor beta chains derived from one specimen sequenced in a study of shared clonotypes between healthy human individuals. Using immunoSEQ multiplex PCR, the repertoire was profiled, and TCRdb retains in-frame clones only, with some absent. This table holds 760,000 or so clones, around 96% found once. The naive CD8 fraction comprised CD45RO-negative cells positively selected for CCR7 and excluded terminally differentiated effector memory CD45RA+ cells. Sequencing was done on a sample of naive CD8+ T cells sorted from blood. These TCRs come from a young man in good health.

The V call is TRBV19, the J call TRBJ2-1, with D possibly matching TRBD1 (6 bases). Germline values: CDR1 LNHDA, CDR2 SQIVND (reference sequence). The ends were cut back, 4 bases at V and 4 bases at J, with 8 bases in the middle. The CDR3 length is 13 residues. In nucleotides, the CDR3 is TGTGCCAGTAGTAAGGACAGTTACAATGAGCAGTTCTTC. It translates to CASSKDSYNEQFF.

V gene TRBV19 combines with J gene TRBJ2-7, with D possibly matching TRBD1 (6 bases). CDR3 length: 14 amino acids. Germline V gene lookup returns CDR1 LNHDA and CDR2 SQIVND (reference sequence). The V and J ends lost 5 bases and 2 bases respectively, with 13 bases between them. CDR3 sequence (DNA): TGTGCCAGTAGTCCAACGACAGGAGCCTACGAGCAGTACTTC. Protein product: CASSPTTGAYEQYF.

V and J are TRBV2 and TRBJ2-3, with 10 bases lining up with TRBD2. From germline, CDR1 is SNHLY and CDR2 FYNNEI. The CDR3 sequence is 17 residues long. After removal of 8 bases from V and 3 bases from J, the junction contained 14 bases not matched to a gene. The CDR3 nucleotides are TGTGCCAGCTCGCGGGCTAGCGGGAGCCAACGGACAGATACGCAGTATTTT. It codes for CASSRASGSQRTDTQYF. Supplemented by reference TRBV2 and TRBJ2-3, the full variable domain reads EPEVTQTPSHQVTQMGQEVILRCVPISNHLYFYWYRQILGQKVEFLVSFYNNEISEKSEIFDDQFSVERPDGSNFTLKIRSTKLEDSAMYFCASSRASGSQRTDTQYFGPGTRLTVL.

The chain has TRBV30 and TRBJ2-7; no definite D call. From germline, CDR1 is GTSNPN and CDR2 SVGIG (reference sequence). The V gene lost 0 bases and the J gene lost 0 bases, with 6 bases spanning the gap. The CDR3 contains 13 residues. Written as DNA, the CDR3 is TGTGCCTGGAGTGTTGGTGACTCCTACGAGCAGTACTTC. Translating it yields CAWSVGDSYEQYF. Looking up the rest from reference TRBV30 and TRBJ2-7 gives the full variable domain: SQTIHQWPATLVQPVGSPLSLECTVEGTSNPNLYWYRQAAGRGLQLLFYSVGIGQISSEVPQNLSASRPQDRQFILSSKKLLLSDSGFYLCAWSVGDSYEQYFGPGTRLTVT.

The rearrangement links TRBV7-9 to TRBJ2-1; TRBD2 aligns across 11 bases. Unmatched junction bases numbered 9, after V lost 4 bases and J lost 7 bases. CDR1 and CDR2 from the germline V gene are SEHNR and FQNEAQ (reference sequence). This CDR3 comprises 16 residues. CDR3 bases: TGTGCCAGCAGCTCGATTAGCGGGAGGGACTTTAATGAGCAGTTCTTC. Protein sequence: CASSSISGRDFNEQFF. Filled out from reference TRBV7-9 and TRBJ2-1, the complete variable domain reads DTGVSQNPRHKITKRGQNVTFRCDPISEHNRLYWYRQTLGQGPEFLTYFQNEAQLEKSRLLSDRFSAERPKGSFSTLEIQRTEQGDSAMYLCASSSISGRDFNEQFFGPGTRLTVL.

The CDR3 loop reads CASSLGLAGAKYF. CDR3 DNA sequence: TGTGCCAGCAGCTTAGGACTAGCGGGAGCCAAGTACTTC. V is TRBV13 and J is TRBJ2-7; 11 positions match TRBD2. The CDR3 is 13 amino acids. In germline, CDR1 is PRHDT, CDR2 FYEKMQ (reference sequence). Trimming cost V 0 bases and J 11 bases; bases outside gene matches: 3.

This rearrangement joins TRBV13 to TRBJ2-5; 10 bases line up with TRBD2. The CDR3 spans 15 residues. V shed 2 bases, J shed 5 bases, and the junction held 5 bases outside the gene matches. From germline, CDR1 is PRHDT and CDR2 FYEKMQ (reference sequence). The CDR3 sequence: CASSLKREGLETQYF. In DNA form, the CDR3 reads TGTGCCAGCAGCTTAAAGCGGGAGGGCCTCGAGACCCAGTACTTC.

This CDR3 reads CASSGEDTANEKLFF. Written as DNA, the CDR3 is TGTGCCAGCAGCGGGGAAGACACGGCTAATGAAAAACTGTTTTTT. This sequence joins TRBV9 and TRBJ1-4; D ambiguous. Germline V CDR1 and CDR2: SGDLS, YYNGEE. V lost 3 bases to trimming and J lost 3 bases, with 12 bases between them. The CDR3 spans 15 residues. The full variable domain, completed using reference TRBV9 and TRBJ1-4, is DSGVTQTPKHLITATGQRVTLRCSPRSGDLSVYWYQQSLDQGLQFLIQYYNGEERAKGNILERFSAQQFPDLHSELNLSSLELGDSALYFCASSGEDTANEKLFFGSGTQLSVL.

The rearrangement links TRBV9 to TRBJ2-1; D possibly corresponds to TRBD1 (7 bases). CDR1 is SGDLS, CDR2 YYNGEE, per germline. The CDR3 is 15 amino acids. Trimming cost V 1 base and J 4 bases, with 12 bases left between them. The CDR3 DNA follows: TGTGCCAGCAGCGTAACGACAGGGACTTACAATGAGCAGTTCTTC. Encoded protein: CASSVTTGTYNEQFF.

The chain employs TRBV6-5 and TRBJ1-1; maybe TRBD1 (6 bases). Germline assignment: CDR1 MNHEY and CDR2 SVGAGI. Trimming left V 4 bases short and J 0 bases short, with 9 bases between. The CDR3 is 14 amino acids. The CDR3 DNA reads as TGTGCCAGCAGTTTCGGACAGTTGAACACTGAAGCTTTCTTT. It translates to CASSFGQLNTEAFF.

This chain connects TRBV14 to TRBJ2-3; D gene unclear. V was pared by 0 bases and J by 3 bases, with 7 bases between. Germline lookup yields CDR1 SGHDN and CDR2 FVKESK. The CDR3 extends over 14 amino acids. The CDR3 DNA reads TGTGCCAGCAGCCAAGAAAGCTTAACAGATACGCAGTATTTT. Amino acids: CASSQESLTDTQYF.

The chain recombines TRBV5-4 with TRBJ2-7; 7 nucleotides agree with TRBD2. The CDR3 covers 17 residues. V lost 0 bases to trimming and J lost 2 bases; unmatched junction nucleotides: 11. Germline values: CDR1 SGHNT, CDR2 YYREEE (reference sequence). CDR3 coding DNA: TGTGCCAGCAGCTTGGCCGTAATGAGGGAGGGGACCTACGAGCAGTACTTC. Amino acids: CASSLAVMREGTYEQYF. The entire variable domain, with the rest obtained from reference TRBV5-4 and TRBJ2-7, is as follows: ETGVTQSPTHLIKTRGQQVTLRCSSQSGHNTVSWYQQALGQGPQFIFQYYREEENGRGNFPPRFSGLQFPNYSSELNVNALELDDSALYLCASSLAVMREGTYEQYFGPGTRLTVT.

This clone was seen once. The chain has TRBV25-1 and TRBJ2-7; D gene unclear. The CDR3 has 13 residues. Per the germline V gene, CDR1 is MGHDK and CDR2 is SYGVNS. V was clipped by 5 bases and J by 2 bases, with 10 bases between them. CDR3 residues: CASSKLTTYEQYF. CDR3 nucleotide sequence: TGTGCCAGCAGTAAACTTACCACCTACGAGCAGTACTTC.

The rearrangement links TRBV2 to TRBJ2-7; D is uncertain. Trimming removed 3 bases at V and 0 bases at J, with 12 bases between. This CDR3 region has 15 residues. The V gene's germline CDR1 is SNHLY and CDR2 FYNNEI. CDR3 region: CASSDKGVHSYEQYF. DNA for the CDR3: TGTGCCAGCAGTGACAAAGGCGTACACTCCTACGAGCAGTACTTC.

The chain links TRBV11-3 to TRBJ2-2, with 8 bases lining up with TRBD2. The ends lost 5 bases at V and 5 bases at J; junction bases unmatched: 10. This CDR3 has 16 residues. Germline CDR1 reads SGHNT; CDR2 reads YENEEA. The CDR3 DNA follows: TGTGCCAGCAGCCATCTACCGGGACTAGAAACCGGGGAGCTGTTTTTT. Its protein product is CASSHLPGLETGELFF. Filled out from reference TRBV11-3 and TRBJ2-2, the complete variable domain reads EAGVVQSPRYKIIEKKQPVAFWCNPISGHNTLYWYLQNLGQGPELLIRYENEEAVDDSQLPKDRFSAERLKGVDSTLKIQPAELGDSAVYLCASSHLPGLETGELFFGEGSRLTVL.

CDR3: CASSQGPGGSYGYTF. The CDR3 DNA sequence: TGCGCCAGCAGCCAAGGTCCAGGAGGATCCTATGGCTACACCTTC. The V gene is TRBV4-1, the J gene TRBJ1-2; D gene uncertain. The germline gives CDR1 MGHRA, CDR2 YSYEKL. Trimming removed 1 base at V and 4 bases at J, with 13 bases between. The CDR3 runs to 15 residues.